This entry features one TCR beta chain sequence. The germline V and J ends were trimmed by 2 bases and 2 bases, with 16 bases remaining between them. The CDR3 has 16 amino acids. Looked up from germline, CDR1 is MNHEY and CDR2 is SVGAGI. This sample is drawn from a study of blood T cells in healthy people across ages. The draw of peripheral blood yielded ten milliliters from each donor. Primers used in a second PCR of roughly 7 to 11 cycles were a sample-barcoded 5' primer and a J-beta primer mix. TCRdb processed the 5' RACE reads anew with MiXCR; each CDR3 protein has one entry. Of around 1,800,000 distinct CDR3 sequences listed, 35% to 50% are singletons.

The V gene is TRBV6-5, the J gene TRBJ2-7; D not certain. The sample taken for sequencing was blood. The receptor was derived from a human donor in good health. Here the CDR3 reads CASSYIIPAPTYEQYF. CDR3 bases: TGTGCCAGCAGTTACATAATCCCAGCGCCCACCTACGAGCAGTACTTC.